This TCR beta chain was found in a study of blood T cell repertoires in COVID-19. CDR3 length: 14 amino acids. Germline CDR1 reads SNHLY; CDR2 reads FYNNEI. With 6 bases removed from V and 0 bases from J, the gap between germline ends came to 11 bases. The repertoire was sequenced with immunoSEQ multiplex PCR; TCRdb's copy has only in-frame clones and lacks some. The sample yields more than 250,000 clones, more than 70% seen once. The material sequenced was PBMCs or T cells enriched from blood (not recorded which). The clonotype was recovered from a woman in her thirties who had recovered from COVID-19. The chain links TRBV2 to TRBJ2-5; D perhaps matches TRBD1 (6 bases). CDR3 sequence reads: CASRTGQYQETQYF. The CDR3 bases are TGTGCCAGCAGAACTGGACAGTACCAAGAGACCCAGTACTTC.